One and the same sample provided the 26 T cell receptor beta chains below, sequenced in a study of tumor and adjacent non-tumor tissue in lung cancer. Three rounds of nested PCR, following a modified ARM-PCR protocol, produced the TCRbeta library. TCRdb redid the calling of the multiplex PCR reads with MiXCR, one entry per CDR3 protein. The table has around 120,000 distinct CDR3 sequences, 66% seen once. This sample's RNA came from whole unsorted tissue. Sequences were obtained from lung tumor tissue. These receptors were taken from a young man with non-small cell lung cancer.

On this clonotype: A much larger clone lies one base from this, so it may be a read error. V and J are TRBV20-1 and TRBJ2-1, with D hard to call. Germline V gives CDR1 DFQATT, CDR2 SNEGSKA (reference sequence). The CDR3 runs to 13 residues. CDR3 DNA: TGCGGTGCTAGACGTCCTTCCTACAATGAGCAGTTCTTC. Its protein product is CGARRPSYNEQFF.

Regarding this clonotype: A read error may explain this, as a much larger clone is one base away. The chain couples TRBV6-2 or TRBV6-3 to TRBJ2-3; D is undetermined. The end of the DNA fits TRBJ1-5 better, so the J call may be wrong. The CDR3 spans 11 residues. Germline V CDR1 and CDR2: MNHEY, SVGEGT. Here the CDR3 reads CASRIEDTQHF. The CDR3 DNA reads TGTGCCAGCAGGATAGAAGATACGCAGCATTTT.

A few counts support this clonotype. This sequence may be a read error, since a much larger clone differs from it by one base. The chain has TRBV4-3 and TRBJ2-1; maybe TRBD2 (7 bases). The germline CDR1 and CDR2 sequences are LGHNA and YSLEER. CDR3 size: 12 residues. The CDR3 nucleotides read TGCGCCAGCAACCAAGGGGGGGATGAGCAGTTCTTC. This codes for CASNQGGDEQFF.

This clonotype was counted many times. CDR3 region: CASIRNHQETQYF. CDR3 nucleotides: TGTGCCAGCATCCGGAATCACCAAGAGACCCAGTACTTC. V usage is TRBV6-1 and J usage is TRBJ2-5; D gene ambiguous. The CDR3 consists of 13 residues. V was clipped by 7 bases and J by 0 bases, with 9 bases between them. Germline V gives CDR1 MNHNS, CDR2 SASEGT.

A word on this clonotype: The junction departs from germline at one end; a sequencing error may be responsible. The chain couples TRBV10-2 to TRBJ2-7; the match to TRBD2 covers 11 bases. The length of the CDR3 is 16 residues. Germline assignment: CDR1 WSHSY and CDR2 SAAADI. The CDR3 region has the DNA TGCGCCTGCAGGGGAGGGACTAGCGGATGGTCGGGAAAGCAGTACTTC. It encodes CACRGGTSGWSGKQYF.

A remark on this clonotype: A much larger clone sits a single nucleotide away, making a read error possible. The chain recombines TRBV20-1 with TRBJ2-3; possible D gene TRBD2, 5 bases. The CDR3 totals 12 residues. Germline CDR1 DFQATT, CDR2 SNEGSKA (reference sequence). As DNA, the CDR3 is TGCACGGGGAACAACCTGGGAGATACGAAGTATTTT. Residues: CTGNNLGDTKYF.

On this clonotype itself: At one of its ends the junction is not consistent with the germline gene, which may arise from a read error. The V gene is TRBV11-2, the J gene TRBJ2-2; unclear D gene. Germline V gene sequence: CDR1 SGHAT, CDR2 FQNNGV. The CDR3 has 15 amino acids. CDR3 sequence reads: CASSLSIVNTGELFF. The CDR3 region has the DNA TGCGCCAGCAGCTTAAGTATAGTGAACACCGGGGAGCTGTTTTTT.

A note on this clonotype: This sequence may be a read error, since a much larger clone differs from it by one base. The chain employs TRBV4-1 and TRBJ2-7; the match to TRBD2 covers 8 bases. The CDR3 is 17 residues long. The V gene end was trimmed by 2 bases and the J gene end by 2 bases; junction bases not matched to a gene: 11. Per the germline V gene, CDR1 is MGHRA and CDR2 is YSYEKL. The CDR3 sequence: CASSQRASGGRPYEQYF. CDR3 coding DNA: TGCGCCAGCAGCCAAAGGGCCAGCGGGGGTCGTCCCTACGAGCAGTACTTC.

This clonotype was seen at least ten times. The chain uses TRBV6-2 or TRBV6-3 and TRBJ1-1; TRBD1 aligns across 8 bases. Germline-derived CDR1 and CDR2 are MNHEY and SVGEGT. The CDR3 loop spans 13 amino acids. Trimming took 7 bases from V and 1 from J; bases not matched to a gene: 2. CDR3 DNA: TGTGCCAGCACGGGACAGGCGAACACTGAAGCTTTCTTT. Translated, it gives CASTGQANTEAFF.

V usage is TRBV5-5 and J usage is TRBJ1-1, with no clear D. CDR3 length: 14 amino acids. V dropped 4 bases and J dropped 2 bases, with 12 bases sitting between them. Germline V CDR1 and CDR2: SGHKS, YYEKEE (reference sequence). CDR3 protein: CASSANPGNTEAFF. The DNA for the CDR3 is TGTGCCAGCAGCGCCAACCCAGGAAACACTGAAGCTTTCTTT.

Concerning this clonotype itself: At one end, the junction sequence differs from germline, possibly due to a read error. This chain uses TRBV12-3 or TRBV12-4 with TRBJ1-5; 8 positions agree with TRBD1. The CDR3 covers 15 residues. The CDR3: CANSSHDRGGQPQHF. In nucleotides, the CDR3 is TGTGCCAACAGTTCCCATGACAGGGGCGGTCAGCCCCAACATTTT.

For this clonotype: A read error is likely, as this CDR3 ends without the conserved phenylalanine or tryptophan. This chain connects TRBV6-5 to TRBJ2-7; D unresolved. Trimming cost V 7 bases and J 3 bases, with 7 bases left between them. This CDR3 is 11 amino acids long. Looked up from germline, CDR1 is MNHEY and CDR2 is SVGAGI. CDR3 DNA: TGTGCCAGCATTACCCTCTACGAGCAGTACTCC. Translating gives CASITLYEQYS.

Turning to this clonotype: One base away lies a much larger clone, so this may be a sequencing read error. The chain recombines TRBV6-5 with TRBJ2-7; 8 bases are shared with TRBD1. The V segment lost 5 bases and the J segment 3 bases; nucleotides outside the gene matches: 24. The CDR3 is 20 amino acids. Germline CDR1 MNHEY, CDR2 SVGAGI. The chain's CDR3 is CASSKGETGDDIPGFYEQYF. DNA of the CDR3: TGTGCCAGCAGTAAGGGGGAGACAGGGGACGACATACCGGGCTTCTACGAGCAGTACTTC.

The rearrangement links TRBV10-3 to TRBJ2-3; no clear D. Germline V gene lookup returns CDR1 ENHRY and CDR2 SYGVKD. The V and J ends lost 10 bases and 12 bases respectively, with 20 bases between them. The CDR3 spans 12 residues. The CDR3 loop reads CATSTSTDIQYF. In DNA form, the CDR3 reads TGTGCCACATCCACGAGCACAGATATACAGTATTTT.

About this clonotype: Mismatch with germline at one junction end may stem from a read error. CDR3 in amino acids: CASSLIHEQYF. The CDR3 nucleotides read TGTGCTAGCAGTTTAATCCACGAGCAGTACTTC. The chain links TRBV12-3 or TRBV12-4 to TRBJ2-7; no reliable D call. The length of the CDR3 is 11 residues.

As concerns this clonotype: This clone may be a read error of a much larger clone one base away. This chain links TRBV20-1 with TRBJ2-1, with D perhaps being TRBD1 or TRBD2 (5 bases each). CDR1 and CDR2 from the germline V gene are DFQATT and SNEGSKA (reference sequence). The CDR3 is 14 amino acids. The CDR3 bases are TGCAGTGCTAGTGACCCTGGGGGTTACAATGAGCGGTTCTTC. It codes for CSASDPGGYNERFF.

On this clonotype: Without the conserved terminal phenylalanine or tryptophan, this CDR3 likely stems from a read error. This chain connects TRBV11-2 to TRBJ2-5; D remains unclear. CDR3 length: 13 amino acids. Germline V gene lookup returns CDR1 SGHAT and CDR2 FQNNGV. The DNA for the CDR3 is TGTGCCAGGAGCTTCGGCATTACAGAGACCCAGTACTTA. Its protein is CARSFGITETQYL.

In this sample, this clonotype turned up once. This may stem from a read error, because a much larger clone lies one nucleotide away. The chain carries TRBV12-3 or TRBV12-4 and TRBJ2-2, with D perhaps matching TRBD1 (6 bases). The V and J ends lost 5 bases and 6 bases respectively, with 19 bases between them. The CDR3 spans 16 residues. CDR3 sequence reads: CASSVGGGAASGELFF. CDR3 bases: TGTGCCAGCAGTGTAGGGGGTGGAGCGGCCTCCGGGGAGCTGTTTTTT.

This clonotype has at least ten counts. The chain employs TRBV20-1 and TRBJ2-5, with TRBD2 as a possible D gene (5 bases). Per the germline V gene, CDR1 is DFQATT and CDR2 is SNEGSKA (reference sequence). Trimming shortened V by 5 bases and J by 7 bases, and 17 bases separated the two germline ends. This CDR3 region has 13 residues. CDR3 residues: CSAEDSSTRTQYF. The CDR3 nucleotides are TGCAGTGCTGAGGACTCGTCCACCCGGACCCAGTACTTC.

In this sample, this clonotype turned up many times. The V and J genes are TRBV20-1 and TRBJ2-1, with a possible D match to TRBD2 (6 bases). The CDR3 has 12 amino acids. The V and J ends lost 0 bases and 9 bases respectively, with 9 bases between them. Germline V gene data show CDR1 as DFQATT and CDR2 as SNEGSKA (reference sequence). The CDR3 nucleotides are TGCAGTGCTAGAGATTTGACTAGTGAGCAGTTCTTC. Its protein is CSARDLTSEQFF.

A word on this clonotype: A read error may produce the germline difference seen at one junction end. The chain joins TRBV11-3 to TRBJ1-5, with D perhaps TRBD1 (6 bases). From germline, CDR1 is SGHNT and CDR2 YENEEA. The CDR3 loop spans 13 amino acids. CDR3 coding DNA: TGTGCCAGCATAGTCGGGGGCGAATCAGCCCCAGCATTT. Its protein is CASIVGGESAPAF.

A remark on this clonotype: Relative to the germline gene, one junction end is altered; a read error may explain this. The chain employs TRBV29-1 and TRBJ2-2; TRBD1 aligns across 10 bases. CDR3 length: 16 amino acids. The germline V gene has CDR1 SQVTM and CDR2 ANQGSEA. The CDR3 spells CGVQGQGSSNTGELFF. In DNA, the CDR3 is TGCGGCGTGCAGGGACAGGGGTCTTCGAACACCGGGGAGCTGTTTTTT.

This clonotype was detected only once. Likely a read error: the CDR3 ends without its conserved phenylalanine or tryptophan. This rearrangement joins TRBV5-8 to TRBJ2-1; D is perhaps TRBD2 (6 bases). The CDR3 is 15 amino acids. CDR1 and CDR2 from the germline V gene are SGHTS and YDEGEE. CDR3 residues: CASSLPGLENNGQFL. CDR3 in DNA: TGTGCCAGCAGCTTGCCGGGACTCGAAAACAATGGGCAGTTCTTA.

This clonotype has just a few counts. The chain recombines TRBV10-3 with TRBJ2-3, with TRBD2 identical over 13 bases. The V segment lost 4 bases and the J segment 3 bases; nucleotides outside the gene matches: 4. This CDR3 has 16 amino acids. From germline, CDR1 is ENHRY and CDR2 SYGVKD. CDR3 loop: CAISVRTSGGTDTQYF. In nucleotides, the CDR3 is TGTGCCATCAGTGTTCGGACTAGCGGGGGAACAGATACGCAGTATTTT.

About this clonotype itself: Germline is not matched at one junction end, which may reflect a read error. The rearrangement links TRBV11-2 to TRBJ2-7; D is ambiguous. Germline V gives CDR1 SGHAT, CDR2 FQNNGV. This CDR3 contains 13 residues. The CDR3 DNA is TGTGCCAGCAGCTTAGATTTAGGGAACGAGCTGTATTTC. Amino acid sequence: CASSLDLGNELYF.

A single count supports this clonotype. This could be a read error, since a much larger clone is one nucleotide away. CDR3 in amino acids: CSLEDGSTNEKLFF. The CDR3 DNA follows: TGCAGCTTGGAGGACGGGTCAACTAATGAAAAACTGTTTTTT. This chain links TRBV29-1 with TRBJ1-4; D remains ambiguous. CDR1 is SQVTM, CDR2 ANQGSEA, per germline. Trimming stripped 8 bases from V and 0 bases from J, with 13 bases between. The CDR3 covers 14 residues.